The 24 T cell receptor beta chains below all came from one sample that was sequenced in a study of cytomegalovirus exposure and HLA in healthy donors. With 60 Vbeta and 13 Jbeta primers, the PCR was carried out. Assay: immunoSEQ multiplex PCR; the TCRdb copy retains only in-frame clones and omits some. The data hold around 200,000 clones, with about 62% observed a single time. Sequencing was done on a sample of PBMCs. The receptors shown here come from a man between 40 and 49 years old in good health and CMV-seronegative.

The chain carries TRBV5-1 and TRBJ2-7; TRBD2 agrees at 10 bases. Germline CDR1 reads SGHRS; CDR2 reads YFSETQ. This CDR3 contains 15 residues. V shed 0 bases, J shed 8 bases, and the junction held 8 bases outside the gene matches. The CDR3 DNA reads TGCGCCAGCAGCTTGGCCAGCGGGGGGGCCTCTCAGCAGTACTTC. Its translation is CASSLASGGASQQYF.

The V gene is TRBV5-4, the J gene TRBJ2-3; TRBD2 matches at 15 bases. V was pared by 5 bases and J by 6 bases, with 7 bases of the junction left unmatched. The CDR3 extends over 16 amino acids. Germline V gives CDR1 SGHNT, CDR2 YYREEE (reference sequence). CDR3 DNA sequence: TGTGCCAGCAGTCAAGGACTAGCGGGAGGGATGGATACGCAGTATTTT. Translating it yields CASSQGLAGGMDTQYF.

There are a few counts of this clone. The chain employs TRBV5-1 and TRBJ1-1, with D possibly being TRBD1 (5 bases). Germline loops: CDR1 SGHRS, CDR2 YFSETQ. Trimming took off 4 bases at V and 1 base at J, with 8 bases between the two ends. The CDR3 runs to 13 residues. The CDR3 region is CASSPGENTEAFF. The CDR3 DNA follows: TGCGCCAGCAGCCCGGGGGAGAACACTGAAGCTTTCTTT.

The genes are TRBV7-2 and TRBJ2-7, with TRBD1 matching 8 bases. The CDR3 extends over 14 amino acids. Germline-derived CDR1 and CDR2 are SGHTA and FQGNSA. The junction had 5 bases not matched to a gene; V was cut back by 4 bases and J by 3 bases. The CDR3 here is CASSWTGNIYEQYF. The CDR3 DNA sequence: TGTGCCAGCAGCTGGACAGGGAATATCTACGAGCAGTACTTC.

This chain links TRBV7-2 with TRBJ1-1; 7 nucleotides agree with TRBD1. This CDR3 is built from 14 residues. Germline values: CDR1 SGHTA, CDR2 FQGNSA. The V and J ends lost 1 base and 4 bases, in that order; junction bases with no gene match: 3. The CDR3 coding sequence is TGTGCCAGCAGCTTAGGGTCAGGGGGCACTGAAGCTTTCTTT. Its translation: CASSLGSGGTEAFF.

This chain uses TRBV6-1 with TRBJ2-7; D is unresolved. Per germline, CDR1 MNHNS and CDR2 SASEGT. The CDR3 is 14 amino acids. Trimming took 6 bases from V and 5 from J, leaving 17 bases between them. CDR3 nucleotide sequence: TGTGCCAGCAGGGCCTCCCAGACGAGGAACGAGCAGTACTTC. Its translation is CASRASQTRNEQYF.

Only a few counts were recorded for this clone. The chain joins TRBV2 to TRBJ2-2; D perhaps matches TRBD2 (6 bases). There are 13 residues in the CDR3. The V gene's germline CDR1 is SNHLY and CDR2 FYNNEI. V lost 10 bases and J 2 bases, leaving 11 bases between the germline ends. For the CDR3, the DNA is TGTGCCACCCGGGGAGGAAACACCGGGGAGCTGTTTTTT. Translating it yields CATRGGNTGELFF.

This chain joins TRBV7-9 and TRBJ2-3, with 8 bases fitting TRBD1. Germline assignment: CDR1 SEHNR and CDR2 FQNEAQ (reference sequence). The J segment lost 3 bases and the V segment lost 5 bases, leaving 10 bases of the junction unmatched. The CDR3 has 16 residues. The CDR3 DNA is TGTGCCAGCAGCAACTTAGGACAGGGCGTAACAGATACGCAGTATTTT. Its protein is CASSNLGQGVTDTQYF.

V is TRBV11-2 and J is TRBJ2-5; D is possibly TRBD1 (6 bases). The CDR3 covers 14 residues. The V and J ends lost 3 bases and 1 base respectively, with 9 bases between them. The V gene's germline CDR1 is SGHAT and CDR2 FQNNGV. The chain's CDR3 is CASSFRGFQETQYF. CDR3 DNA sequence: TGTGCCAGCAGCTTCAGGGGTTTCCAAGAGACCCAGTACTTC.

The genes are TRBV6-1 and TRBJ2-1; 7 bases fit TRBD2. Germline CDR1 and CDR2: MNHNS and SASEGT. This CDR3 is 15 amino acids long. V shed 6 bases, J shed 2 bases, and the junction held 7 bases outside the gene matches. The CDR3 loop reads CASSRGEGTYNEQFF. The DNA for the CDR3 is TGTGCCAGCAGCCGCGGGGAGGGAACCTACAATGAGCAGTTCTTC.

The chain links TRBV7-2 to TRBJ2-3, with D possibly being TRBD1 (6 bases). Germline V gives CDR1 SGHTA, CDR2 FQGNSA. Trimming took 5 bases from V and 8 from J, leaving 20 bases between them. This CDR3 spans 15 amino acids. This chain's CDR3 is CASSQGQQSFFTQYF. CDR3 nucleotides: TGTGCCAGCAGCCAAGGACAGCAGAGCTTTTTTACGCAGTATTTT.

This clone appeared a single time. The genes are TRBV6-7 and TRBJ1-6, with D maybe TRBD1 (6 bases). TRBV6-7 is an ORF, with its function uncertain. V lost 2 bases and J lost 9, with 23 bases in between. There are 18 residues in the CDR3. The CDR3 is CASSYTQSPRGRGSPLHF. The DNA of the CDR3 is TGTGCCAGCAGTTACACTCAATCCCCCAGGGGCAGGGGTTCACCCCTCCACTTT.

This clone was seen a handful of times. V usage is TRBV11-2 and J usage is TRBJ2-3; the D is unclear. V was cut by 3 bases and J by 7 bases, with 8 bases left in between. Germline values: CDR1 SGHAT, CDR2 FQNNGV. CDR3 length equals 12 residues. DNA of the CDR3: TGTGCCAGCAGCTTCCAGTTATATACGCAGTATTTT. This codes for CASSFQLYTQYF. Full variable domain (rest looked up from reference TRBV11-2 and TRBJ2-3): EAGVAQSPRYKIIEKRQSVAFWCNPISGHATLYWYQQILGQGPKLLIQFQNNGVVDDSQLPKDRFSAERLKGVDSTLKIQPAKLEDSAVYLCASSFQLYTQYFGPGTRLTVL.

This chain connects TRBV7-2 to TRBJ2-7; D is uncertain. In germline, CDR1 is SGHTA, CDR2 FQGNSA. CDR3 length: 15 residues. V was pared by 1 base and J by 3 bases, with 13 bases between. The chain's CDR3 is CASSLGAGRFYEQYF. For the CDR3, the DNA is TGTGCCAGCAGCTTAGGGGCCGGTCGCTTCTACGAGCAGTACTTC.

There are a few counts of this clone. This rearrangement joins TRBV6-1 to TRBJ2-7, with 8 bases lining up with TRBD1. Trimming cost V 3 bases and J 2 bases; bases outside gene matches: 9. Germline lookup yields CDR1 MNHNS and CDR2 SASEGT. The CDR3 has 16 residues. The CDR3 here is CASSDPRTGSPYEQYF. CDR3 DNA: TGTGCCAGCAGTGACCCTAGGACAGGGAGCCCCTACGAGCAGTACTTC.

The rearrangement uses TRBV7-2 and TRBJ2-3; unclear D gene. CDR1 and CDR2 (germline): SGHTA, FQGNSA. V was cut by 4 bases and J by 6 bases, with 8 bases left in between. The CDR3 has 12 amino acids. For the CDR3, the DNA is TGTGCCAGCAGCTCGCCTATGGATACGCAGTATTTT. Translation gives CASSSPMDTQYF.

This clone was detected a few times. The J gene is TRBJ2-3, the V gene TRBV7-8, with TRBD2 matching 11 bases. Germline V gene data show CDR1 as SGHVS and CDR2 as FQNEAQ. This CDR3 has 18 residues. CDR3 loop: CPPRWVLAGGMSTDTQYF. CDR3 sequence (DNA): TGTCCCCCTCGGTGGGTTCTAGCGGGGGGCATGAGCACAGATACGCAGTATTTT.

The V call is TRBV4-3, the J call TRBJ2-7; 10 nucleotides align to TRBD2. Losses at the gene ends were 0 bases for V and 1 base for J; bases not matched to a gene: 3. The CDR3 covers 16 residues. CDR1 is LGHNA and CDR2 is YSLEER in the germline V gene. CDR3 loop: CASSQDRTSGSYEQYF. Written as DNA, the CDR3 is TGCGCCAGCAGCCAAGATAGGACTAGCGGTTCCTACGAGCAGTACTTC.

J is TRBJ2-5 and V is TRBV5-1; 9 bases align to TRBD2. The CDR3 spans 16 residues. In germline, CDR1 is SGHRS, CDR2 YFSETQ. V gave up 4 bases and J gave up 1 base; unmatched junction bases: 8. This chain's CDR3 is CASSLRLAALQETQYF. In nucleotides, the CDR3 is TGCGCCAGCAGCCTCAGACTAGCGGCCCTCCAAGAGACCCAGTACTTC.

The V and J genes are TRBV5-4 and TRBJ2-3, with a possible D match to TRBD2 (6 bases). CDR1 is SGHNT and CDR2 is YYREEE in the germline V gene (reference sequence). There are 14 residues in the CDR3. Trimming took 4 bases from V and 3 from J, leaving 12 bases between them. CDR3 sequence (DNA): TGTGCCAGCAGCATGGGTGGGGGGACAGATACGCAGTATTTT. Protein sequence: CASSMGGGTDTQYF.

The CDR3 coding sequence is TGTGCCAGCAGGCCGGGATTAGACGGAGGAGCTTTCTTT. The encoded protein is CASRPGLDGGAFF. The gene calls are TRBV28 and TRBJ1-1; D ambiguous. The germline V gene encodes CDR1 MDHEN and CDR2 SYDVKM. The CDR3 is 13 amino acids. V gave up 6 bases and J gave up 10 bases, with 18 bases separating them.

The gene calls are TRBV6-4 and TRBJ2-7; a possible D gene is TRBD1 (6 bases). The CDR3 runs to 12 residues. V gave up 10 bases and J gave up 1 base, with 11 bases separating them. From germline, CDR1 is MRHNA and CDR2 SNTAGT. The CDR3 loop reads CAILDSSYEQYF. In DNA form, the CDR3 reads TGTGCCATCTTGGACAGTTCCTACGAGCAGTACTTC.

V gene TRBV4-2 combines with J gene TRBJ2-5, with D possibly being TRBD2 (5 bases). Trimming stripped 5 bases from V and 4 bases from J, with 8 bases between. The CDR3 contains 12 residues. Per germline, CDR1 LGHNA and CDR2 YNFKEQ. The CDR3 is CASSLASETQYF. Here the CDR3 DNA reads TGTGCCAGCAGCTTAGCGTCAGAGACCCAGTACTTC.

The chain carries TRBV6-1 and TRBJ2-7; 7 bases fit TRBD1. Germline V gives CDR1 MNHNS, CDR2 SASEGT. The CDR3 covers 13 residues. V was clipped by 5 bases and J by 3 bases; unmatched bases: 4. Written as DNA, the CDR3 is TGTGCCAGCAGTAGACAGGGTATCTACGAGCAGTACTTC. It specifies CASSRQGIYEQYF.